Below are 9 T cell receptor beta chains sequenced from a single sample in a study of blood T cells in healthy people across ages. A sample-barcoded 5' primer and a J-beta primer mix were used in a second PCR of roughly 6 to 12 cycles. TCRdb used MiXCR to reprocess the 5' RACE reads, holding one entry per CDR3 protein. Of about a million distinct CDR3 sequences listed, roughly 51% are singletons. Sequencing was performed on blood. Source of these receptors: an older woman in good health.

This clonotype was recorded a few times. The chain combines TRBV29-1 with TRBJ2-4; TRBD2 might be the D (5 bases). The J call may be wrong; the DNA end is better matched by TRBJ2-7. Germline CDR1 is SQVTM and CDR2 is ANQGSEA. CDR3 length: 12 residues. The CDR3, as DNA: TGCAGCGTTGAGACTTCGGGGTACGAGCAGTACTTC. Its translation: CSVETSGYEQYF.

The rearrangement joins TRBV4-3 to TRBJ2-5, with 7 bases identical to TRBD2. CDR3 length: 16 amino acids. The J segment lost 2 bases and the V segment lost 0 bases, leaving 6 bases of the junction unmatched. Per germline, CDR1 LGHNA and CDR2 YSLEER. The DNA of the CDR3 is TGCGCCAGCAGCCAAGATTACCCTAGCGGTCAAGAGACCCAGTACTTC. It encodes CASSQDYPSGQETQYF.

The CDR3 DNA is TGTGCCAGCAGCTTACTTGCAGGGGCCTCTATTGGGGAGCAGTACTTC. Protein: CASSLLAGASIGEQYF. This chain uses TRBV11-2 with TRBJ2-7, with TRBD1 as a possible D gene (6 bases). CDR1 and CDR2 (germline): SGHAT, FQNNGV. V was clipped by 2 bases and J by 7 bases, with 21 bases between them. The CDR3 length is 16 residues.

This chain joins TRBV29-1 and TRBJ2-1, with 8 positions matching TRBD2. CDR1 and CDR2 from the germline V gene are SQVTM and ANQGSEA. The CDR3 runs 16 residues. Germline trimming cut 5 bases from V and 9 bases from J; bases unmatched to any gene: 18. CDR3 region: CSVRPRTSFVRSEQFF. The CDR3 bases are TGCAGCGTTCGACCTAGGACTAGCTTCGTTCGGAGTGAGCAGTTCTTC.

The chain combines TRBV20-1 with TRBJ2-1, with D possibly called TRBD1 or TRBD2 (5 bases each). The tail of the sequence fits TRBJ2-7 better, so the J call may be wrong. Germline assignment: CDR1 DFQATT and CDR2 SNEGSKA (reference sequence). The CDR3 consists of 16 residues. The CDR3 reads CSADAHRDHKFYEQYF. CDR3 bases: TGCAGTGCTGACGCGCACCGGGACCACAAATTCTACGAGCAGTACTTC.

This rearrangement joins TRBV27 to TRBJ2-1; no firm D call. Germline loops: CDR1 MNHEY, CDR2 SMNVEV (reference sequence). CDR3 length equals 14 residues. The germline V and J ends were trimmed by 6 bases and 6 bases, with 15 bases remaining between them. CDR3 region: CASRQIPHINEQFF. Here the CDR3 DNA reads TGTGCCAGCAGACAGATTCCCCATATCAATGAGCAGTTCTTC.

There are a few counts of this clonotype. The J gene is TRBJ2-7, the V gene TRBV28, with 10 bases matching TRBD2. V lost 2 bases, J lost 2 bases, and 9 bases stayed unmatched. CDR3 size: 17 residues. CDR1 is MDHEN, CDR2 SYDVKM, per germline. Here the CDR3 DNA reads TGTGCCAGCAGTTTACGTTCGTGGACTAGCGGAACCTACGAGCAGTACTTC. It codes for CASSLRSWTSGTYEQYF.

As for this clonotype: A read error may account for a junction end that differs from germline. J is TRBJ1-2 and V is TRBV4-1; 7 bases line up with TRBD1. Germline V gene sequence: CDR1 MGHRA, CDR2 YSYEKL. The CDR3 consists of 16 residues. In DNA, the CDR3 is TGCGCCAGCAGCCAACCCTCCTCGGGGACAGCCTATGGCAACACCTTC. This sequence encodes CASSQPSSGTAYGNTF.

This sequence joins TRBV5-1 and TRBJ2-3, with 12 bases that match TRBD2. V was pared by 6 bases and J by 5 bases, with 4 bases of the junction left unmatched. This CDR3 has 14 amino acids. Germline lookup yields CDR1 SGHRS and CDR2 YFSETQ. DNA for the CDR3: TGCGCCAGCAAACTAGCGGGAGGCGTAGATACGCAGTATTTT. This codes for CASKLAGGVDTQYF.